This T cell receptor (beta chain) was documented in a study of early T cells in non-severe SARS-CoV-2 infection. This clonotype was recorded many times. Trimming took 3 bases from V and 0 from J; bases not matched to a gene: 3. CDR3 length: 15 residues. The germline gives CDR1 KGHSH, CDR2 LQKENI. TCRdb passed the 5' RACE reads through MiXCR, listing each CDR3 protein once. The data show 26,000 or so distinct CDR3 sequences, more than 4.5% seen once. This sequence joins TRBV18 and TRBJ2-3; 7 bases fit TRBD2. The sequencing sample was made of whole blood. This receptor was identified in an adult who was a healthcare worker with PCR-confirmed SARS-CoV-2 infection or an uninfected control (not recorded which). The CDR3 region is CASSPGGVSTDTQYF. The DNA of the CDR3 is TGTGCCAGCTCACCGGGAGGGGTTAGCACAGATACGCAGTATTTT.